A selection of T cell receptor beta chains follows, all from one sample in a study of cytomegalovirus exposure and HLA in healthy donors. TCRdb keeps only in-frame clones here, not all; method: immunoSEQ multiplex PCR. The table lists roughly 56,000 clones, roughly nine tenths of them singletons. The sequencing sample was made of PBMCs. Receptors originate from a man aged 18 to 35 in good health and CMV-seronegative. CDR3s include the opening cysteine and the closing phenylalanine or tryptophan. The order of the fields is V gene, D gene, J gene, clone size, CDR3 DNA, CDR3 protein. A D gene is named only where the DNA matches it firmly. Clone size, where shown, is once, few, many, or a class for clones that have expanded.

TRBV10-3,NA,TRBJ2-3,NA,TGTGCCATCAGCCCAGCGGATAACACAGATACGCAGTATTTT,CAISPADNTDTQYF
TRBV28,NA,TRBJ1-1,NA,TGTGCCAGCAGTTTTCGGCCCGGGGACACTGAAGCTTTCTTT,CASSFRPGDTEAFF
TRBV7-2,NA,TRBJ2-1,NA,TGTGCCAGCAGCTACAGGGTTTCGGAGCAGTTCTTC,CASSYRVSEQFF
TRBV19,TRBD1,TRBJ2-5,NA,TGTGCCAGTAGCTCAACAGGGGGAAAAGAGACCCAGTACTTC,CASSSTGGKETQYF
TRBV27,TRBD1,TRBJ2-7,NA,TGTGCCAGCAGTCCCGGGACAGGATACGAGCAGTACTTC,CASSPGTGYEQYF
TRBV21-1,NA,TRBJ2-5,NA,TGTGCCAGCAGCAAAGTACAGGGGAAGTACCAAGAGACCCAGTACTTC,CASSKVQGKYQETQYF
TRBV4-3,NA,TRBJ2-1,NA,TGCGCCAGCAGCCAAGATTACGCGGGGTCTAGCTCCAAGTCCTACAATGAGCAGTTCTTC,CASSQDYAGSSSKSYNEQFF
TRBV4-2,TRBD1,TRBJ1-5,NA,TGTGCCAGCAGCCAAGTCGGGCAGGGGGTCCAGCCCCAGCATTTT,CASSQVGQGVQPQHF
TRBV5-4,TRBD1,TRBJ1-2,NA,TGTGCCAGCCGGAGCACTTGGGACAGGGTATCGGATGGCTACACCTTC,CASRSTWDRVSDGYTF
TRBV27,NA,TRBJ2-1,few,TGTGCCAGCAGTTTATTCGCGGATAGCTCCTACAATGAGCAGTTCTTC,CASSLFADSSYNEQFF
TRBV7-9,NA,TRBJ2-1,NA,TGTGCCAGCAGCTTTGCCGGTCTCGGGGTTGAGCAGTTCTTC,CASSFAGLGVEQFF
TRBV7-9,TRBD1,TRBJ2-1,NA,TGTGCCAGCAGCTCACTAGACAGGGGGCGGAATGAGCAGTTCTTC,CASSSLDRGRNEQFF
TRBV7-8,TRBD1,TRBJ2-7,few,TGTGCCACCAAACTCAGACAGGGCGGATTGGATCCAATCTCCTACGAGCAGTACTTC,CATKLRQGGLDPISYEQYF
TRBV5-1,NA,TRBJ1-1,NA,TGCGCCAGCAGCCTGACAGCCCCCTCTGACACTGAAGCTTTCTTT,CASSLTAPSDTEAFF
TRBV27,TRBD2,TRBJ2-2,NA,TGTGCCAGCAGTCCCCGAGTTAGCGGGACCCACAAACTTACCGGGGAGCTGTTTTTT,CASSPRVSGTHKLTGELFF
TRBV28,NA,TRBJ1-5,NA,TGTGCCAGCAGAACCCCCCGAGAGGGGGTTTGGAGCAATCAGCCCCAGCATTTT,CASRTPREGVWSNQPQHF
TRBV29-1,NA,TRBJ2-7,NA,TGCAGCGTTGAAGGAGAGCTCAGCGACGAGCAGTACTTC,CSVEGELSDEQYF
TRBV28,NA,TRBJ1-2,NA,TGTGCCAGCAGGAGCCAGGACAAAGCTAACTATGGCTACACCTTC,CASRSQDKANYGYTF
TRBV5-1,NA,TRBJ2-6,NA,TGCGCCAGCAGCTTGGAACCCAGAAGCTCTGGGGCCAACGTCCTGACTTTC,CASSLEPRSSGANVLTF
TRBV4-3,TRBD1,TRBJ1-2,NA,TGCGCCAGCAGCCAGGGTCTGACAGGGTCAGACTACACCTTC,CASSQGLTGSDYTF
TRBV4-2,TRBD2,TRBJ2-1,once,TGTGCCAGCAGCCAAGCCAGCGGGAATTACAATGAGCAGTTCTTC,CASSQASGNYNEQFF
TRBV4-3,TRBD2,TRBJ2-1,NA,TGCGCCAGCAGCCAACCGGGACTAGGGGTAAATGAGCAGTTCTTC,CASSQPGLGVNEQFF
TRBV6-5,NA,TRBJ2-7,NA,TGTGCCGCGACGGAGGGGAGCTCCTACGAGCAGTACTTC,CAATEGSSYEQYF
TRBV4-1,TRBD1,TRBJ1-1,NA,TGCGCCAGCAGCCAAGAGCAGACAGGGGAAGCTGAAGCTTTCTTT,CASSQEQTGEAEAFF
TRBV7-9,NA,TRBJ2-3,NA,TGTGCCAGCAGCTTAGCGGGGGCCAACACAGATACGCAGTATTTT,CASSLAGANTDTQYF
TRBV4-1,NA,TRBJ2-3,NA,TGCGCCAGCAGCCAAGATGGGGGGATTAGCACAGATACGCAGTATTTT,CASSQDGGISTDTQYF
TRBV2,TRBD2,TRBJ2-1,NA,TGTGCCAGCAGACAAACGACTAGCGGCTATGAGCAGTTCTTC,CASRQTTSGYEQFF
TRBV29-1,TRBD1,TRBJ2-3,NA,TGCAGCGTCGGGACAGGGACAGATACGCAGTATTTT,CSVGTGTDTQYF
TRBV11-2,NA,TRBJ2-6,once,TGTGCCAGCCGATCCGACAGCTCTGGGGCCAACGTCCTGACTTTC,CASRSDSSGANVLTF
TRBV2,TRBD1,TRBJ1-1,NA,TGTGCCAGCACTCAGGGACAGCTGAACACTGAAGCTTTCTTT,CASTQGQLNTEAFF
TRBV9,NA,TRBJ2-7,NA,TGTGCCAGCACTAACGAGCAGTACTTC,CASTNEQYF
TRBV19,NA,TRBJ1-5,NA,TGTGCCAGTAGTATTCGGCAGGCCGACTATAGCAATCAGCCCCAGCATTTT,CASSIRQADYSNQPQHF
TRBV7-9,NA,TRBJ2-1,once,TGTGCCAGCAGCACCCGTCGGGGTCCGAATGAGCAGTTCTTC,CASSTRRGPNEQFF
TRBV4-3,NA,TRBJ2-3,NA,TGCGCCAGCAGCCAAGATCTTATTAGTACGCAGTATTTT,CASSQDLISTQYF
TRBV10-3,NA,TRBJ2-2,NA,TGTGCCATCAGTGAGTTTGTGAGACAGACCGGGGAGCTGTTTTTT,CAISEFVRQTGELFF
TRBV5-4,NA,TRBJ2-3,NA,TGTGCCAGCAGCGATGCTACGAAACCAGGGGATCCGCAGTATTTT,CASSDATKPGDPQYF
TRBV5-6,NA,TRBJ1-1,NA,TGTGCCAGCAGCTCCGGGGGACGTGAAGCTTTCTTT,CASSSGGREAFF
TRBV6-1,NA,TRBJ1-1,NA,TGTGCCAGCAGTGAAAACATGAACACTGAAGCTTTCTTT,CASSENMNTEAFF
TRBV28,NA,TRBJ2-7,NA,TGTGCCAGCAGTAGACTTGGATACGAGCAGTACTTC,CASSRLGYEQYF
TRBV7-2,NA,TRBJ1-1,NA,TGTGCCAGCAGCTTAGGAGTCGGGTTGAACACTGAAGCTTTCTTT,CASSLGVGLNTEAFF
TRBV5-3,NA,TRBJ2-3,NA,TGTGCCAGAAGCTCTGGCGGGGTCCCGAGCACAGATACGCAGTATTTT,CARSSGGVPSTDTQYF
TRBV27,TRBD2,TRBJ2-7,NA,TGTGCCAGCAGTATAATTAGCGGGAGCTGGCAGTACTTC,CASSIISGSWQYF
TRBV6-5,NA,TRBJ2-2,NA,TGTGCCAGCCGTTCGGACACCGGGGAGCTGTTTTTT,CASRSDTGELFF